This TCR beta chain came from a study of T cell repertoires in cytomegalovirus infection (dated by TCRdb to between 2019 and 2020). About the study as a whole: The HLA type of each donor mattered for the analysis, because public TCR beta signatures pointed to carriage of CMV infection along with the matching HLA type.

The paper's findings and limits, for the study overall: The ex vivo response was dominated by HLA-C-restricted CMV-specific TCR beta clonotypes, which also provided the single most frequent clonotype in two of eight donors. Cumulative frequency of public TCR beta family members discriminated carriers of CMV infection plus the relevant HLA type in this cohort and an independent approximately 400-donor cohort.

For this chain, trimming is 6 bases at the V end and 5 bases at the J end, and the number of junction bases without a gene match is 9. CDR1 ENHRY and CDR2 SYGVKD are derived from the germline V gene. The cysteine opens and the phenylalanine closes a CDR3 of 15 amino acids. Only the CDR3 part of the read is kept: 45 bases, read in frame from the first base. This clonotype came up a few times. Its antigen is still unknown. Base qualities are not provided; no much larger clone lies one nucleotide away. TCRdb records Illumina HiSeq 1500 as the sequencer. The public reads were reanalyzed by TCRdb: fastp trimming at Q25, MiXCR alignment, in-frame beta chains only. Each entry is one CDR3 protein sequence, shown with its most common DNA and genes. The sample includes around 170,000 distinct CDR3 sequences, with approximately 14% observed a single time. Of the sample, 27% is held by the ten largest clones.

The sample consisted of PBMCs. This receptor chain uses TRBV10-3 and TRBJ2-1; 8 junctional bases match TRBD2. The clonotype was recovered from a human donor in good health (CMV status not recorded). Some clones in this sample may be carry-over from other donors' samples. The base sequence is TGTGCCATCAGGATCCCGGGGGGGTTGGACAATGAGCAGTTCTTC. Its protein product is CAIRIPGGLDNEQFF.